Below, one T cell receptor beta chain is given with its context. The sample holds one count of this clonotype. Which antigen it targets is not known. No much larger clone exists at a distance of one base, and base qualities are not known. The sample is drawn from a study of blood T cells in healthy people across ages (dated by TCRdb to between 2015 and 2016). For the wider study: In model experiments, template switching captured roughly one uniquely barcoded TCR beta cDNA molecule for every two T cells. To track age-related changes in TCR beta repertoire diversity, the study relied on deep sequencing normalized with unique cDNA molecular identifiers. The donors were divided into four age groups: young (average 16 years), middle-aged (about 39), aged (approximately 59) and long-lived (about 80). To avoid experimental bias, donors of different ages were spread randomly across the sequencing lanes. Two additional independent replicas of 1 million unique cDNA reads from the same blood draw were analyzed for two donors (one aged 18 to 30 and one aged 80 or older). Points the paper makes about the study in general: The long-lived group showed more naive CD4+ T cells, fewer expanded clones and increased TCR diversity than the aged group, suggesting age selection. Observed TCR beta diversity correlated strongly with the percentage of naive T cells measured by flow cytometry. Conclusive comparison of naive and antigen-experienced compartments was prevented by the profiling of bulk unsorted PBMCs. The CMV infection status of donors was not known, potentially confounding age-related changes in expanded clonotypes. Observed TCR beta diversity per million T cells fell roughly linearly with age, and a significant reduction was already apparent by age around 40. Estimates of total diversity based on one million sequenced T cells were considered lower bounds and underestimates.

The germline V and J ends show losses of 8 bases and 5 bases respectively, and no gene match explains 11 bases of the junction. CDR3 length: 14 amino acids, cysteine to phenylalanine. The retained sequence is limited to the CDR3, 42 bases, with the frame set at the first base. From the germline V gene (reference sequence), CDR1 is LNHDA and CDR2 is SQIVND. The library was generated by 5' RACE. A second PCR of about 7 to 12 cycles was run with a J-beta primer mix and a sample-barcoded 5' primer. A template-switch 5' adaptor carrying 12 random nucleotides introduced a unique molecular identifier onto each TCR beta cDNA molecule. Each sample yielded at least 2.5 million CDR3-containing paired-end reads. All of the RNA was converted into first-strand cDNA using the Mint cDNA synthesis kit, with a TRBC-specific oligonucleotide serving as the primer. Following uracil-DNA glycosylase treatment, all cDNA underwent a first 18-cycle PCR with the universal primers M1SS and BC2_uni_R. In the paper's pipeline: For normalization, 1 million high-quality reads were randomly selected from each sample, with every read carrying a distinct molecular identifier. Instead of being binned into consensus sequences, reads with shared molecular identifiers were discarded. CDR3 identification, clonotype clustering and error correction used MiTCR with a Q25 quality threshold and the strictest error-elimination algorithm. A nonparametric unseen species model using Euler transformation provided a lower-bound estimate of total TCR beta diversity. Clones were called with MiXCR by TCRdb after fastp trimmed the public reads at Q25, and only in-frame beta chains were retained. Rows matching on CDR3 protein sequence are summarized as one entry with the most common DNA and genes. The V and J calls reflect TCRdb's pipeline rather than the authors' work. This sample has over 1,500,000 distinct CDR3 sequences in its table, and roughly 43% of those were observed once. 23% of the sample is held by the ten biggest clonotypes.

The 39 donors, aged roughly 6 to 100 years, were systemically healthy Caucasian individuals from Russia. Ten milliliters of peripheral blood were drawn from each donor into EDTA-treated Vacutainer tubes. PBMCs were isolated by Ficoll-Paque density-gradient centrifugation, with at least 6.5 million obtained per sample. Total RNA was extracted from PBMCs with Trizol reagent, with at least 5.5 micrograms obtained per sample. The percentages of naive CD45RAhigh/CD27high T cells were determined by flow cytometry on a PBMC aliquot from every donor. Sequencing was performed on blood. The chain links TRBV19 with TRBJ1-1, with 7 junctional bases fitting TRBD1. This receptor was obtained from a human donor in good health. The CDR3 region has the sequence CASQPQGVRTEAFF. The sequence in DNA is TGTGCCAGTCAGCCGCAGGGGGTGAGGACTGAAGCTTTCTTT.